These 4 T cell receptor beta chains were all obtained from the same sample, sequenced in a study of cytomegalovirus exposure and HLA in healthy donors. PCR employed 60 Vbeta and 13 Jbeta primers. TCRdb keeps only in-frame clones here, not all; method: immunoSEQ multiplex PCR. The sample has some 96,000 clones, under 85% seen once. Sequencing was carried out using PBMCs. These receptor sequences come from a man aged 35 to 55 in good health and CMV-seronegative.

The rearrangement links TRBV29-1 to TRBJ2-2; 8 bases agree with TRBD1. After removal of 5 bases from V and 1 base from J, the junction contained 3 bases not matched to a gene. The CDR3 spans 14 residues. Germline V gene data show CDR1 as SQVTM and CDR2 as ANQGSEA. The CDR3 protein is CSVSTGGNTGELFF. CDR3 in DNA: TGCAGCGTTTCTACAGGGGGGAACACCGGGGAGCTGTTTTTT.

The chain joins TRBV28 to TRBJ1-4; 7 positions match TRBD1. V lost 9 bases and J lost 8; bases outside the gene matches: 9. Germline CDR1 reads MDHEN; CDR2 reads SYDVKM. The CDR3 contains 13 residues. CDR3 coding DNA: TGTGCCAGTTCAAGACAGGGTGGAGAAAAACTGTTTTTT. Translated, it gives CASSRQGGEKLFF.

The chain uses TRBV4-3 and TRBJ1-3, with TRBD1 matching over 12 bases. The CDR3 extends over 16 amino acids. Germline CDR1 LGHNA, CDR2 YSLEER. V shed 2 bases, J shed 2 bases, and the junction held 1 base outside the gene matches. The CDR3 here is CASSQRDRGPGNTIYF. The CDR3 DNA reads as TGCGCCAGCAGCCAACGGGACAGGGGGCCTGGAAACACCATATATTTT.

J is TRBJ2-1 and V is TRBV28; 8 bases fit TRBD2. This CDR3 is built from 13 residues. The V segment lost 7 bases and the J segment 12 bases; nucleotides outside the gene matches: 11. In germline, CDR1 is MDHEN, CDR2 SYDVKM. The CDR3 loop is CASTQGLAGVQFF. Here the CDR3 DNA reads TGTGCCAGCACCCAAGGGCTAGCGGGTGTGCAGTTCTTC. The complete variable domain, with remaining parts taken from reference TRBV28 and TRBJ2-1, reads DVKVTQSSRYLVKRTGEKVFLECVQDMDHENMFWYRQDPGLGLRLIYFSYDVKMKEKGDIPEGYSVSREKKERFSLILESASTNQTSMYLCASTQGLAGVQFFGPGTRLTVL.